A selection of T cell receptor beta chains follows, all from one sample in a study of T cell changes during pregnancy in multiple sclerosis. TCRdb's copy holds only in-frame clones and misses some; the assay was immunoSEQ multiplex PCR. The table has 70,000 to 100,000 clones, 90% to 95% seen once. Sequenced here: peripheral blood, sampled in the third trimester of pregnancy. The receptors stem from a female donor with multiple sclerosis, enrolled in a pregnancy study. The CDR3 runs from the conserved cysteine through the conserved F or W. D genes are given only for firm matches. Only part of the rows carry a size: once, few, many, or a class if the clone is expanded.

>TRBJ2-2|NA|TRBV10-3|TRBD2
CAISLSAGGEAGELFF
TGTGCCATCAGTCTATCGGCGGGAGGGGAGGCCGGGGAGCTGTTTTTT
>TRBJ2-7|NA|TRBV29-1|NA
CSVPRGQSSYEQYF
TGCAGCGTTCCCAGGGGTCAAAGCTCCTACGAGCAGTACTTC
>TRBJ2-6|NA|TRBV27|TRBD1
CASTPGDRGSGANVLTF
TGTGCCAGCACTCCCGGGGACAGGGGAAGTGGGGCCAACGTCCTGACTTTC
>TRBJ2-7|NA|TRBV6-5|NA
CASSRGHDISYEQYF
TGTGCCAGCAGTCGCGGACACGATATATCCTACGAGCAGTACTTC
>TRBJ1-4|NA|TRBV15|NA
CATSSREIGTNEKLFF
TGTGCCACCAGCAGCAGGGAAATCGGAACTAATGAAAAACTGTTTTTT
>TRBJ2-1|NA|TRBV7-2|TRBD2
CASSLSRSGPPYNEQFF
TGTGCCAGCAGCTTGAGTCGTAGCGGGCCCCCCTACAATGAGCAGTTCTTC
>TRBJ2-7|NA|TRBV27|TRBD2
CASSPGLAGASYEQYF
TGTGCCAGCAGTCCGGGACTAGCGGGAGCATCCTACGAGCAGTACTTC
>TRBJ1-1|NA|TRBV5-1|NA
CASSLGPGFDLEAFF
TGCGCCAGCAGCTTGGGTCCAGGGTTTGATCTTGAAGCTTTCTTT
>TRBJ2-3|NA|TRBV19|TRBD1
CASSPGQGAVDTQYF
TGTGCCAGTAGTCCGGGACAGGGGGCCGTAGATACGCAGTATTTT
>TRBJ2-3|NA|TRBV6-1|NA
CASSALDTQYF
TGTGCCAGCAGTGCCTTAGATACGCAGTATTTT
>TRBJ1-5|NA|TRBV5-6|TRBD1
CASSFGQGNQPQHF
TGTGCCAGCAGCTTCGGACAGGGCAATCAGCCCCAGCATTTT
>TRBJ2-7|NA|TRBV29-1|NA
CSVARQDLFDEQYF
TGCAGCGTTGCAAGGCAGGATCTGTTCGACGAGCAGTACTTC
>TRBJ2-2|NA|TRBV7-9|TRBD2
CASSRSGGENTGELFF
TGTGCCAGCAGCCGGAGCGGGGGAGAAAACACCGGGGAGCTGTTTTTT
>TRBJ1-1|once|TRBV19|TRBD1
CASSLWTGGKMNTEAFF
TGTGCCAGTAGTCTATGGACAGGGGGAAAAATGAACACTGAAGCTTTCTTT
>TRBJ2-5|NA|TRBV2|TRBD1
CASRGDRGPETQYF
TGTGCCAGCAGAGGGGACAGGGGGCCGGAGACCCAGTACTTC
>TRBJ2-6|NA|TRBV2|NA
CASRSSGANVLTF
TGTGCCAGCAGGAGCTCTGGGGCCAACGTCCTGACTTTC
>TRBJ2-1|NA|TRBV28|TRBD2
CASSFASGSWGEQFF
TGTGCCAGCAGTTTCGCTAGCGGGAGTTGGGGTGAGCAGTTCTTC
>TRBJ2-7|NA|TRBV7-2|NA
CASSETQLRAMYF
TGTGCCAGCAGCGAGACACAGTTACGAGCAATGTACTTC
>TRBJ2-1|once|TRBV6-4|TRBD2
CASSDSASGSGGEQFF
TGTGCCAGCAGTGACTCCGCTAGCGGGAGCGGGGGTGAGCAGTTCTTC
>TRBJ2-1|NA|TRBV9|TRBD2
CASSGGLAGYNEQFF
TGTGCCAGCAGCGGGGGACTAGCGGGATACAATGAGCAGTTCTTC
>TRBJ2-6|NA|TRBV5-6|NA
CASSPFSGANVLTF
TGTGCCAGCAGCCCTTTCTCTGGGGCCAACGTCCTGACTTTC
>TRBJ2-1|NA|TRBV2|NA
CASKTSSYNEQFF
TGTGCCAGCAAAACCAGCTCCTACAATGAGCAGTTCTTC
>TRBJ1-5|NA|TRBV9|NA
CASSVGVSGEPQHF
TGTGCCAGCAGCGTAGGGGTGTCGGGGGAGCCCCAGCATTTT
>TRBJ2-1|NA|TRBV7-2|TRBD2
CASSSTSLPDEQFF
TGTGCCAGCAGCTCGACTAGCTTGCCGGATGAGCAGTTCTTC
>TRBJ1-1|NA|TRBV6-5|NA
CASSSLYQTEAFF
TGTGCCAGCAGTTCTCTCTACCAAACTGAAGCTTTCTTT
>TRBJ2-2|NA|TRBV6-5|NA
CASSSYLGSGELFF
TGTGCCAGTTCGTCCTACCTCGGGTCCGGGGAGCTGTTTTTT
>TRBJ2-7|NA|TRBV7-9|NA
CASSWQISYEQYF
TGTGCCAGCAGCTGGCAAATTTCCTACGAGCAGTACTTC
>TRBJ2-1|once|TRBV19|TRBD2
CASRPPGREGYNEQFF
TGTGCCAGTAGACCTCCCGGGCGGGAGGGCTATAATGAGCAGTTCTTC
>TRBJ2-2|NA|TRBV11-3|TRBD2
CASSRTGTSVGAGELFF
TGTGCCAGCAGCAGAACCGGGACTAGTGTGGGTGCCGGGGAGCTGTTTTTT
>TRBJ1-1|NA|TRBV30|NA
CAPGGEAFF
TGTGCACCGGGGGGTGAAGCTTTCTTT
>TRBJ2-2|NA|TRBV4-1|NA
CASSQDGNAGELFF
TGCGCCAGCAGCCAAGATGGCAACGCCGGGGAGCTGTTTTTT
>TRBJ1-2|NA|TRBV19|NA
CASSISDYGYTF
TGTGCCAGTAGTATTTCTGACTATGGCTACACCTTC
>TRBJ2-7|NA|TRBV6-5|TRBD1
CASSGTAPYEQYF
TGTGCCAGCAGTGGGACAGCACCCTACGAGCAGTACTTC
>TRBJ1-2|NA|TRBV28|NA
CASSETQGLRGYTF
TGTGCCAGCAGTGAAACGCAGGGGTTGCGCGGCTACACCTTC
>TRBJ2-7|NA|TRBV14|NA
CASSLIGGGNEQYF
TGTGCCAGCAGCCTAATCGGGGGTGGGAACGAGCAGTACTTC
>TRBJ1-5|NA|TRBV7-8|NA
CASSLAPRGGSNQPQHF
TGTGCCAGCAGCTTAGCCCCCCGGGGTGGCAGCAATCAGCCCCAGCATTTT
>TRBJ2-1|NA|TRBV29-1|TRBD2
CSAIAGGRPEQFF
TGCAGCGCAATAGCGGGAGGGCGGCCTGAGCAGTTCTTC
>TRBJ2-1|NA|TRBV4-1|TRBD1
CASSQVQGAFYNEQFF
TGCGCCAGCAGCCAGGTTCAGGGGGCTTTCTACAATGAGCAGTTCTTC
>TRBJ1-2|NA|TRBV25-1|NA
CASSESETGLYGYTF
TGTGCCAGCAGTGAATCGGAGACAGGCCTTTATGGCTACACCTTC
>TRBJ2-7|NA|TRBV4-3|NA
CASSQDGGTFEGEQYF
TGCGCCAGCAGCCAAGACGGGGGGACATTCGAGGGCGAGCAGTACTTC
>TRBJ2-5|NA|TRBV28|TRBD2
CASSVLAGGGGETQYF
TGTGCCAGCAGCGTATTAGCGGGAGGAGGGGGAGAGACCCAGTACTTC
>TRBJ1-2|large|TRBV27|TRBD1
CASSIQGANYGYTF
TGTGCCAGCAGTATACAGGGGGCTAACTATGGCTACACCTTC
>TRBJ2-2|NA|TRBV7-6|NA
CASSLVGGNTGELFF
TGTGCCAGCAGCTTAGTTGGCGGGAACACCGGGGAGCTGTTTTTT
>TRBJ1-1|NA|TRBV6-5|NA
CAIREGPKAFF
TGTGCCATCAGGGAGGGGCCTAAAGCTTTCTTT